This T cell receptor beta chain comes out of a study of control samples from healthy donors and cancer patients. CDR1 SGHAT and CDR2 FQNNGV come from the germline V gene. Trimming left V 5 bases short and J 0 bases short, with 6 bases between. This CDR3 is 13 amino acids long. The assay was immunoSEQ multiplex PCR, and TCRdb's table has in-frame clones only and misses some. The sample records approximately 170,000 clones, 85% to 90% being singletons. This rearrangement joins TRBV11-2 to TRBJ2-3, with D unresolved. The material sequenced was blood. The sequence was collected from a woman under 40 in good health. The chain's CDR3 is CASSHGSTDTQYF. CDR3 nucleotides: TGTGCCAGCAGCCACGGGAGCACAGATACGCAGTATTTT.